The 21 T cell receptor beta chains reported below all come from one sample, sequenced in a study of shared clonotypes between healthy human individuals. Sequencing used immunoSEQ multiplex PCR; TCRdb keeps in-frame clones, though not all of them. The data show about 800,000 clones, with around 96% seen just once and around 0.25% held by the top ten. Naive CD8 cells comprised CD45RO-negative, CCR7-positively selected cells, excluding terminally differentiated effector memory CD45RA+ cells. Sequenced sample: naive CD8+ T cells sorted from blood. The source is a man aged 25 to 40 in good health.

The chain recombines TRBV7-9 with TRBJ2-3; D unresolved. The CDR3 runs to 16 residues. Germline CDR1 and CDR2: SEHNR and FQNEAQ (reference sequence). The germline V and J ends were trimmed by 1 base and 3 bases, with 14 bases remaining between them. The DNA of the CDR3 is TGTGCCAGCAGCTTAGGCACGCTAGAAGAGACAGATACGCAGTATTTT. Amino acid sequence: CASSLGTLEETDTQYF.

V gene TRBV9 combines with J gene TRBJ1-3, with TRBD1 as a possible D gene (5 bases). The V end lost 4 bases, the J end lost 0 bases, and 26 bases lay between the germline ends. CDR1 and CDR2 from the germline V gene are SGDLS and YYNGEE. The CDR3 runs 20 residues. The CDR3: CASSPRSGDGGSFSGNTIYF. CDR3 DNA: TGTGCCAGCAGCCCGCGTAGTGGGGACGGAGGCTCCTTCTCTGGAAACACCATATATTTT.

The genes are TRBV14 and TRBJ1-5; the D gene is possibly TRBD1 (6 bases). The CDR3 has 14 amino acids. Germline assignment: CDR1 SGHDN and CDR2 FVKESK. V lost 4 bases to trimming and J lost 5 bases, with 12 bases between them. The CDR3: CASSLSGAHQPQHF. DNA of the CDR3: TGTGCCAGCAGCCTTTCAGGGGCTCATCAGCCCCAGCATTTT.

CDR3 amino acids: CASSLRSSGSPNNEQFF. CDR3 DNA: TGTGCCAGCAGTTTACGTTCTAGCGGGAGCCCTAACAATGAGCAGTTCTTC. V usage is TRBV27 and J usage is TRBJ2-1; TRBD2 aligns across 10 bases. V shed 2 bases, J shed 5 bases, and the junction held 9 bases outside the gene matches. This CDR3 contains 17 residues. Germline V gene data show CDR1 as MNHEY and CDR2 as SMNVEV (reference sequence).

This chain joins TRBV30 and TRBJ1-2, with D possibly being TRBD1 (5 bases). V dropped 0 bases and J dropped 3 bases, with 26 bases sitting between them. Per germline, CDR1 GTSNPN and CDR2 SVGIG (reference sequence). The CDR3 contains 19 residues. CDR3 in DNA: TGTGCCTGGAGTGTTGAGTTTTTTCTCACGGGGGAGGGTCACTATGGCTACACCTTC. Its protein is CAWSVEFFLTGEGHYGYTF.

The chain combines TRBV5-5 with TRBJ2-1, with 14 bases fitting TRBD2. Unmatched junction bases numbered 7, after V lost 0 bases and J lost 8 bases. CDR3 length: 17 amino acids. The germline V gene encodes CDR1 SGHKS and CDR2 YYEKEE (reference sequence). CDR3 loop: CASSLAGTSGSLYEQFF. The CDR3 DNA is TGTGCCAGCAGCTTGGCCGGGACTAGCGGGAGTCTGTATGAGCAGTTCTTC.

The rearrangement joins TRBV28 to TRBJ2-7; D is unresolved. Trimming shortened V by 11 bases and J by 2 bases, and 13 bases separated the two germline ends. Germline CDR1 and CDR2: MDHEN and SYDVKM. CDR3 length equals 12 residues. CDR3 amino acids: CAWTPTTYEQYF. The DNA for the CDR3 is TGTGCCTGGACCCCGACGACCTACGAGCAGTACTTC.

V gene TRBV11-2 combines with J gene TRBJ2-7; D is unclear. The CDR3 is 12 amino acids. Per the germline V gene, CDR1 is SGHAT and CDR2 is FQNNGV. Trimming pared 4 bases from V and 2 bases from J, leaving 6 bases between. CDR3 coding DNA: TGTGCCAGCAGCTCTTACACCTACGAGCAGTACTTC. Its protein product is CASSSYTYEQYF. Based on the CDR3 plus reference TRBV11-2 and TRBJ2-7, the full variable domain is EAGVAQSPRYKIIEKRQSVAFWCNPISGHATLYWYQQILGQGPKLLIQFQNNGVVDDSQLPKDRFSAERLKGVDSTLKIQPAKLEDSAVYLCASSSYTYEQYFGPGTRLTVT.

Remarks on this clone: The junction departs from the called germline gene at one end, perhaps through a read error. This chain uses TRBV4-2 with TRBJ1-2; D unresolved. Germline V gene sequence: CDR1 LGHNA, CDR2 YNFKEQ. The CDR3 sequence is 11 residues long. CDR3 loop: CASSQDRHLNF. Here the CDR3 DNA reads TGTGCCAGCAGCCAAGATCGACACCTAAACTTC.

V gene TRBV5-5 combines with J gene TRBJ2-1; D remains unclear. This CDR3 contains 15 residues. Germline V gives CDR1 SGHKS, CDR2 YYEKEE (reference sequence). Trimming stripped 1 base from V and 5 bases from J, with 13 bases between. CDR3 sequence reads: CASSLLKGFNNEQFF. The CDR3 DNA follows: TGTGCCAGCAGCTTGCTGAAGGGCTTTAACAATGAGCAGTTCTTC.

The gene calls are TRBV25-1 and TRBJ2-5; D gene unclear. The germline CDR1 and CDR2 sequences are MGHDK and SYGVNS. V lost 2 bases, J lost 0 bases, and 4 bases lay in between. The CDR3 is made up of 13 amino acids. The CDR3 sequence: CASSEQNQETQYF. CDR3 nucleotides: TGTGCCAGCAGTGAACAGAACCAAGAGACCCAGTACTTC. The full variable domain, with the rest looked up from reference TRBV25-1 and TRBJ2-5, is EADIYQTPRYLVIGTGKKITLECSQTMGHDKMYWYQQDPGMELHLIHYSYGVNSTEKGDLSSESTVSRIRTEHFPLTLESARPSHTSQYLCASSEQNQETQYFGPGTRLLVL.

The chain couples TRBV29-1 to TRBJ2-1, with unresolved D. The CDR3 is made up of 8 amino acids. Germline lookup yields CDR1 SQVTM and CDR2 ANQGSEA. Trimming took off 7 bases at V and 8 bases at J, with 3 bases between the two ends. The CDR3 is CSGDEQFF. CDR3 nucleotides: TGCAGCGGTGATGAGCAGTTCTTC.

This CDR3 is CASSRPGKETQYF. CDR3 DNA: TGTGCCAGCAGTCGGCCAGGAAAAGAGACCCAGTACTTC. The chain has TRBV27 and TRBJ2-5; D unresolved. The germline gives CDR1 MNHEY, CDR2 SMNVEV (reference sequence). The CDR3 contains 13 residues. V was trimmed by 5 bases and J by 3 bases, leaving 10 bases between them.

In its sample, this clone was seen a few times. The chain has TRBV7-6 and TRBJ2-1; 8 bases match TRBD1. The CDR3 is 17 amino acids. The ends lost 1 base at V and 6 bases at J; junction bases unmatched: 11. Germline values: CDR1 SGHVS, CDR2 FNYEAQ. The CDR3 reads CASSLEAGGGGINEQFF. The CDR3 DNA sequence: TGTGCCAGCAGCTTAGAGGCAGGGGGCGGAGGGATCAATGAGCAGTTCTTC.

The chain joins TRBV5-1 to TRBJ1-4, with a tentative D call TRBD1 (6 bases). The CDR3 sequence is 17 residues long. Trimming took 3 bases from V and 0 from J, leaving 15 bases between them. CDR1 and CDR2 from the germline V gene are SGHRS and YFSETQ. CDR3 loop: CASSSLETGATNEKLFF. The DNA for the CDR3 is TGCGCCAGCAGCTCACTAGAGACAGGAGCAACTAATGAAAAACTGTTTTTT. Filled out from reference TRBV5-1 and TRBJ1-4, the complete variable domain reads KAGVTQTPRYLIKTRGQQVTLSCSPISGHRSVSWYQQTPGQGLQFLFEYFSETQRNKGNFPGRFSGRQFSNSRSEMNVSTLELGDSALYLCASSSLETGATNEKLFFGSGTQLSVL.

The chain carries TRBV5-4 and TRBJ2-7; 7 nucleotides match TRBD2. V lost 4 bases, J lost 0 bases, and 7 bases stayed unmatched. Per the germline V gene, CDR1 is SGHNT and CDR2 is YYREEE (reference sequence). This CDR3 comprises 15 residues. CDR3 in amino acids: CASSQGAGLSYEQYF. The CDR3 coding sequence is TGTGCCAGCAGCCAAGGAGCGGGGCTCTCCTACGAGCAGTACTTC.

The rearrangement joins TRBV27 to TRBJ2-1, with D perhaps given as TRBD1 or TRBD2 (5 bases each). This CDR3 region has 19 residues. Germline CDR1 is MNHEY and CDR2 is SMNVEV (reference sequence). Deletions cut 5 bases from V and 5 bases from J, with 28 bases between. In nucleotides, the CDR3 is TGTGCCAGCAGTCAAACACCCGATGTGGGACCACTAGACGACAATGAGCAGTTCTTC. Its translation: CASSQTPDVGPLDDNEQFF.

This chain joins TRBV6-4 and TRBJ2-7; possible D gene TRBD2, 5 bases. Germline values: CDR1 MRHNA, CDR2 SNTAGT. The length of the CDR3 is 14 residues. V lost 9 bases to trimming and J lost 0 bases, with 15 bases between them. CDR3 protein: CASPSPRSSYEQYF. As DNA, the CDR3 is TGTGCCAGTCCTAGCCCACGAAGCTCCTACGAGCAGTACTTC.

This clone has just one count. J is TRBJ2-3 and V is TRBV9, with D hard to call. Trimming removed 0 bases at V and 0 bases at J, with 5 bases between. CDR1 is SGDLS and CDR2 is YYNGEE in the germline V gene. This CDR3 has 14 amino acids. CDR3 amino acids: CASSVGVSTDTQYF. CDR3 in DNA: TGTGCCAGCAGCGTAGGGGTTAGCACAGATACGCAGTATTTT.

This chain links TRBV5-6 with TRBJ2-1; a weak D match, TRBD2 (5 bases). Germline V lookup: CDR1 SGHDT, CDR2 YYEEEE. The CDR3 sequence is 15 residues long. V dropped 2 bases and J dropped 8 bases, with 17 bases sitting between them. Here the CDR3 DNA reads TGTGCCAGCAGCTTACTTGAGTCGGTGGAGGATGAGCAGTTCTTC. It encodes CASSLLESVEDEQFF.

The CDR3 nucleotides read TGCAGCGCTTTACAGGGCGGTGAGCAGTTCTTC. This codes for CSALQGGEQFF. The rearrangement joins TRBV29-1 to TRBJ2-1, with D tentatively TRBD1 (6 bases). The CDR3 is made up of 11 amino acids. V was pared by 7 bases and J by 9 bases, with 13 bases between. CDR1 and CDR2 from the germline V gene are SQVTM and ANQGSEA.